Described below is a single T cell receptor beta chain sequence and its context. The record originates from a study of blood T cell repertoires in COVID-19. Study-wide background: From the United States, Italy and Spain came samples of acute and convalescent COVID-19.

Authors' data handling: Estimates of nucleated cell counts were drawn from the amplification of reference gene primers. Only in-frame clones appear in the TCRdb table, and some are missing; sequencing was by immunoSEQ multiplex PCR. That table gives V, J and clone size, and the DNA gave D and trimming. Altogether about 260,000 clones are present, around 90% being singletons, with the ten largest covering about 2.2%. After removal of 2 bases from V and 3 bases from J, the junction contained 9 bases not matched to a gene. CDR1 is MNHEY, CDR2 SMNVEV, per germline (reference sequence). The CDR3 has 16 amino acids.

The material sequenced was peripheral blood. The chain joins TRBV27 to TRBJ1-2, with 7 bases identical to TRBD1. The sequence came from a woman aged 50 to 60 who had recovered from COVID-19. The CDR3 sequence is CASSLAAGTDYYGYTF. The CDR3, as DNA: TGTGCCAGCAGTTTAGCCGCCGGGACAGATTACTATGGCTACACCTTC.